The 24 T cell receptor beta chains listed next were all sequenced from one sample in a study of blood T cell repertoires in COVID-19. Produced via immunoSEQ multiplex PCR; TCRdb's table is partial and in-frame only. Among 450,000 or so clones, 80% to 90% were seen once, and the ten largest hold roughly 0.9%. Source material: peripheral blood. All receptors come from a man younger than 35 with COVID-19, enrolled during active disease.

The V gene is TRBV5-6, the J gene TRBJ1-1; D is unclear. V gave up 2 bases and J gave up 1 base, with 9 bases separating them. This CDR3 has 14 amino acids. Germline lookup yields CDR1 SGHDT and CDR2 YYEEEE. CDR3 loop: CASSFPSGNTEAFF. DNA for the CDR3: TGTGCCAGCAGCTTTCCCAGTGGGAACACTGAAGCTTTCTTT. Based on the CDR3 plus reference TRBV5-6 and TRBJ1-1, the full variable domain is DAGVTQSPTHLIKTRGQQVTLRCSPKSGHDTVSWYQQALGQGPQFIFQYYEEEERQRGNFPDRFSGHQFPNYSSELNVNALLLGDSALYLCASSFPSGNTEAFFGQGTRLTVV.

CDR3 loop: CATSRDRDIPYEQYF. In DNA, the CDR3 is TGTGCCACCAGCAGAGATAGGGACATCCCCTACGAGCAGTACTTC. This chain uses TRBV15 with TRBJ2-7, with a possible D match to TRBD1 (6 bases). Germline lookup yields CDR1 LNHNV and CDR2 YYDKDF (reference sequence). The CDR3 covers 15 residues. V was trimmed by 0 bases and J by 2 bases, leaving 11 bases between them.

V gene TRBV14 combines with J gene TRBJ2-1, with TRBD1 identical over 8 bases. CDR1 is SGHDN and CDR2 is FVKESK in the germline V gene. V lost 6 bases to trimming and J lost 7 bases; unmatched junction nucleotides: 11. This CDR3 region has 15 residues. CDR3 sequence reads: CASRRTGQGENEQFF. The CDR3 nucleotides read TGTGCCAGCAGACGTACAGGACAGGGTGAGAATGAGCAGTTCTTC.

In nucleotides, the CDR3 is TGTGCCAGCACTATGCGGCGGGGGGGCCGGGGCACCGGGGAGCTGTTTTTT. Translated: CASTMRRGGRGTGELFF. The V call is TRBV7-8, the J call TRBJ2-2; TRBD2 agrees at 9 bases. CDR1 is SGHVS, CDR2 FQNEAQ, per germline. This CDR3 region has 17 residues. Trimming took 7 bases from V and 4 from J; bases not matched to a gene: 13.

This sequence joins TRBV5-4 and TRBJ1-6; D perhaps matches TRBD1 (6 bases). The germline V gene encodes CDR1 SGHNT and CDR2 YYREEE (reference sequence). The V end lost 0 bases, the J end lost 19 bases, and 14 bases lay between the germline ends. The CDR3 is made up of 12 amino acids. The CDR3 region is CASSLGGQGRHF. CDR3 nucleotides: TGTGCCAGCAGCTTGGGCGGTCAGGGGCGTCACTTT.

This chain connects TRBV19 to TRBJ1-5, with a tentative D call TRBD1 (5 bases). Per germline, CDR1 LNHDA and CDR2 SQIVND (reference sequence). The length of the CDR3 is 15 residues. V lost 5 bases and J lost 5, with 16 bases in between. CDR3 region: CASSPTRDSYQPQHF. The CDR3 bases are TGTGCCAGTAGTCCCACCCGTGACAGCTATCAGCCCCAGCATTTT.

This chain connects TRBV11-2 to TRBJ2-4; 7 bases agree with TRBD1. Losses at the gene ends were 5 bases for V and 9 bases for J; bases not matched to a gene: 10. CDR1 and CDR2 from the germline V gene are SGHAT and FQNNGV. The CDR3 is 14 residues long. The CDR3 DNA reads as TGTGCCAGCAGCAGATCCGGGACAGATGGCATTCAGTACTTC. Translating gives CASSRSGTDGIQYF.

Here the CDR3 DNA reads TGTGCCACCAGTGATACACTAGCGGACCAAGAGACCCAGTACTTC. Translation: CATSDTLADQETQYF. The gene calls are TRBV24-1 and TRBJ2-5; TRBD2 agrees at 8 bases. This CDR3 contains 15 residues. Germline trimming cut 3 bases from V and 0 bases from J; bases unmatched to any gene: 2. The germline V gene encodes CDR1 KGHDR and CDR2 SFDVKD.

The rearrangement links TRBV12-3 or TRBV12-4 to TRBJ2-5, with a weak D call TRBD2 (6 bases). V was shortened by 8 bases and J by 0 bases, with 7 bases between the two germline ends. CDR3 length: 12 residues. The CDR3 DNA follows: TGTGCCAGCCGGACTAACCAAGAGACCCAGTACTTC. It yields the protein CASRTNQETQYF.

The chain uses TRBV11-2 and TRBJ2-1; a weak D match, TRBD2 (7 bases). The ends were cut back, 1 base at V and 0 bases at J, with 13 bases in the middle. From germline, CDR1 is SGHAT and CDR2 FQNNGV. The length of the CDR3 is 17 residues. In DNA, the CDR3 is TGTGCCAGCAGCTTAGGCGGGGGCGCCTACTCCTACAATGAGCAGTTCTTC. This translates into CASSLGGGAYSYNEQFF.

The chain carries TRBV30 and TRBJ2-3, with 8 bases identical to TRBD2. The CDR3 covers 13 residues. The V segment lost 5 bases and the J segment 5 bases; nucleotides outside the gene matches: 6. The germline gives CDR1 GTSNPN, CDR2 SVGIG (reference sequence). This CDR3 reads CAWERERLDTQYF. Here the CDR3 DNA reads TGTGCCTGGGAGCGGGAGCGGTTAGATACGCAGTATTTT.

The genes are TRBV12-3 or TRBV12-4 and TRBJ1-4; D unresolved. This CDR3 spans 12 amino acids. V lost 5 bases and J lost 8, with 9 bases in between. For the CDR3, the DNA is TGTGCCAGCAGTCTTTCAGCGGAAAAACTGTTTTTT. It codes for CASSLSAEKLFF.

The rearrangement joins TRBV11-3 to TRBJ2-1; a weak D match, TRBD1 (6 bases). V gave up 4 bases and J gave up 9 bases, with 13 bases separating them. Germline-derived CDR1 and CDR2 are SGHNT and YENEEA. The CDR3 loop spans 13 amino acids. CDR3 in DNA: TGTGCCAGCAGCTGGGACACCCGGAGTGAGCAGTTCTTC. Amino acids: CASSWDTRSEQFF.

The gene calls are TRBV4-1 and TRBJ2-1, with D tentatively TRBD2 (6 bases). Germline lookup yields CDR1 MGHRA and CDR2 YSYEKL. V dropped 1 base and J dropped 4 bases, with 14 bases sitting between them. The CDR3 contains 16 residues. CDR3 protein: CASSQGPSAPYNEQFF. Here the CDR3 DNA reads TGCGCCAGCAGCCAAGGACCTAGCGCTCCGTACAATGAGCAGTTCTTC.

The chain carries TRBV3-1 (or the pseudogene TRBV3-2) and TRBJ1-5; D ambiguous. This CDR3 has 14 residues. CDR1 LGHDT and CDR2 YNNKEL come from the germline V gene (reference sequence). With 4 bases removed from V and 3 bases from J, the gap between germline ends came to 10 bases. The CDR3 loop reads CASSLLSSNQPQHF. The CDR3, as DNA: TGTGCCAGCAGCCTTCTTAGTTCCAATCAGCCCCAGCATTTT.

The chain has TRBV7-2 and TRBJ1-1; weak D call: TRBD1 (5 bases). Looked up from germline, CDR1 is SGHTA and CDR2 is FQGNSA. The V gene lost 3 bases and the J gene lost 0 bases, with 8 bases spanning the gap. The CDR3 has 14 amino acids. In nucleotides, the CDR3 is TGTGCCAGCAGCTTGGGGGGAATGAACACTGAAGCTTTCTTT. Translated: CASSLGGMNTEAFF.

The genes are TRBV10-2 and TRBJ2-2; 16 nucleotides match TRBD2. Trimming cost V 8 bases and J 3 bases; bases outside gene matches: 6. CDR1 and CDR2 (germline): WSHSY, SAAADI. The CDR3 extends over 17 amino acids. In nucleotides, the CDR3 is TGCGCCAGCCGAGGGACTAGCGGGAGGGCGGACACCGGGGAGCTGTTTTTT. Residues: CASRGTSGRADTGELFF.

V and J are TRBV6-6 and TRBJ1-3; 9 positions match TRBD1. The CDR3 extends over 14 amino acids. V lost 2 bases, J lost 10 bases, and 6 bases stayed unmatched. The germline V gene encodes CDR1 MNHNY and CDR2 SVGAGI (reference sequence). The CDR3 sequence: CASSYEGQGNTIYF. The CDR3, as DNA: TGTGCCAGCAGTTACGAAGGACAGGGGAATACCATATATTTT.

This clone was seen just once. The chain joins TRBV2 to TRBJ2-7; D may be TRBD1 (6 bases). The V gene lost 2 bases and the J gene lost 4 bases, with 12 bases spanning the gap. The CDR3 consists of 14 residues. Per the germline V gene, CDR1 is SNHLY and CDR2 is FYNNEI. CDR3 protein: CASSETQGGYEQYF. DNA for the CDR3: TGTGCCAGCAGTGAAACACAGGGTGGTTACGAGCAGTACTTC.

In its sample, this clone was seen a few times. The chain is built from TRBV27 and TRBJ2-1; 11 nucleotides align to TRBD2. From germline, CDR1 is MNHEY and CDR2 SMNVEV (reference sequence). The ends lost 5 bases at V and 6 bases at J; junction bases unmatched: 6. This CDR3 comprises 15 residues. The CDR3, as DNA: TGTGCCAGCAGTCCGATAGCGGGGGGGCGCAATGAGCAGTTCTTC. Translation gives CASSPIAGGRNEQFF.

J is TRBJ1-1 and V is TRBV6-5; D uncertain. V was cut by 0 bases and J by 1 base, with 6 bases left in between. The CDR3 contains 14 residues. CDR1 MNHEY and CDR2 SVGAGI come from the germline V gene. In nucleotides, the CDR3 is TGTGCCAGCAGTTACTCGGAGGAGAACACTGAAGCTTTCTTT. This gives the protein CASSYSEENTEAFF.

The chain is built from TRBV11-3 and TRBJ2-1; a possible D gene is TRBD2 (6 bases). Trimming took off 10 bases at V and 2 bases at J, with 15 bases between the two ends. Germline assignment: CDR1 SGHNT and CDR2 YENEEA. CDR3 length: 14 amino acids. The CDR3, as DNA: TGTGCCACGGGGGACCCCGGCCCCTACAATGAGCAGTTCTTC. Translation gives CATGDPGPYNEQFF.

The J gene is TRBJ1-2, the V gene TRBV6-1; 7 bases align to TRBD1. V dropped 0 bases and J dropped 7; count of bases not matched to a gene: 11. Germline V gene sequence: CDR1 MNHNS, CDR2 SASEGT. This CDR3 has 16 amino acids. DNA of the CDR3: TGTGCCAGCAGTGAAGCGCTTCAGACAGGGTATAGTGGCTACACCTTC. This encodes CASSEALQTGYSGYTF.

The chain is built from TRBV10-1 and TRBJ2-7; 10 nucleotides line up with TRBD1. CDR3 length: 15 residues. CDR1 is WNHNN and CDR2 is SYGVQD in the germline V gene (reference sequence). CDR3 coding DNA: TGCGCAACCCAAGACGGGACAGGGGCCCGCTACGAGCAGTACTTC. Protein product: CATQDGTGARYEQYF.